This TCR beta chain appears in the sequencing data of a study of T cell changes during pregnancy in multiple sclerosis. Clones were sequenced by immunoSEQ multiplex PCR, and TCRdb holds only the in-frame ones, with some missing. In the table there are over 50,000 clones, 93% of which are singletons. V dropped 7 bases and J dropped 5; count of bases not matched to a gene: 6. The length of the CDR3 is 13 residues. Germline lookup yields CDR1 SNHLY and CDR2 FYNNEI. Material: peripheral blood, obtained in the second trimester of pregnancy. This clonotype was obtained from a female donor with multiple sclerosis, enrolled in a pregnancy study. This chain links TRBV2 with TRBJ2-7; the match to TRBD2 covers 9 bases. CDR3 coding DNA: TGTGCCAGCATCTGGCTAGCGGGAAACGAGCAGTACTTC. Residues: CASIWLAGNEQYF. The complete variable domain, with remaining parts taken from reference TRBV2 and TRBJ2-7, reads EPEVTQTPSHQVTQMGQEVILRCVPISNHLYFYWYRQILGQKVEFLVSFYNNEISEKSEIFDDQFSVERPDGSNFTLKIRSTKLEDSAMYFCASIWLAGNEQYFGPGTRLTVT.